The present T cell receptor (beta chain) was sequenced within a study of T cell responses to AZD1222 COVID-19 vaccine. Study as a whole: Investigators merged groups given second doses at roughly 4 or roughly 12 weeks. Study-level findings and limits: Donors were chiefly white British, with a greater number of females, and clonal diversity was perhaps underestimated. Sampling captured repertoires only after the peak T cell response. Nearly half of spike-specific TCRs reportedly target unmutated variant regions.

The germline V gene encodes CDR1 KGHDR and CDR2 SFDVKD. This CDR3 is 11 amino acids long. Trimming pared 2 bases from V and 5 bases from J, leaving 2 bases between. As to this clone: Its antigen is undetermined.

Sequencing was performed with immunoSEQ multiplex PCR; in TCRdb, only in-frame clones are kept and a portion is missing. Among just over 70,000 clones listed, 85% were seen once. This material consisted of peripheral blood, taken on day 0 of AZD1222 vaccination. The rearrangement uses TRBV24-1 and TRBJ2-5; D gene unclear. The TCR comes from an adult in good health. The CDR3 loop reads CATSDYETQYF. The CDR3 DNA reads TGTGCCACCAGTGATTATGAGACCCAGTACTTC.